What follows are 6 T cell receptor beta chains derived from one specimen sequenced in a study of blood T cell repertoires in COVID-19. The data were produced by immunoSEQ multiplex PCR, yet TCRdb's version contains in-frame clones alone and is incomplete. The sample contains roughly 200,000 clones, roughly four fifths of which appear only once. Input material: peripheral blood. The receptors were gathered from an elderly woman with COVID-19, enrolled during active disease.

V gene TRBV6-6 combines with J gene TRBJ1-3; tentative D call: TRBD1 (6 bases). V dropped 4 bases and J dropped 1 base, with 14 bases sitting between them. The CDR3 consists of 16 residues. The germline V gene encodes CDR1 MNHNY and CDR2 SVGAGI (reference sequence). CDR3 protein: CASSSSTGTSGNTIYF. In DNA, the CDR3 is TGTGCCAGCAGTTCCTCCACAGGGACATCTGGAAACACCATATATTTT.

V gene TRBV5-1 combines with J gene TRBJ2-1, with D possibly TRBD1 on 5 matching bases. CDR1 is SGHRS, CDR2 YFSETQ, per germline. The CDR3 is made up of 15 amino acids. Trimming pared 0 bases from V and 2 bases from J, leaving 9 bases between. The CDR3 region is CASSLAVTAYNEQFF. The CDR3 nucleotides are TGCGCCAGCAGCTTGGCCGTGACAGCCTACAATGAGCAGTTCTTC.

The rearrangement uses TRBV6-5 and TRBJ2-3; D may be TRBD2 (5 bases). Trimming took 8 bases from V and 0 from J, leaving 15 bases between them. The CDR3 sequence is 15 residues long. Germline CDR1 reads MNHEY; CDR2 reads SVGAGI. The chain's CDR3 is CASGVGGESTDTQYF. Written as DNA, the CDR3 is TGTGCCAGCGGCGTTGGAGGAGAGAGCACAGATACGCAGTATTTT.

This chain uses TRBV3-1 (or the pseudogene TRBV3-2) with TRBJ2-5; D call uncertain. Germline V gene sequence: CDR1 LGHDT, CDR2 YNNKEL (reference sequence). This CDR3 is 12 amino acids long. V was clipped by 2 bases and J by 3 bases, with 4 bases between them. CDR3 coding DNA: TGTGCCAGCAGCCAAATCAAAGAGACCCAGTACTTC. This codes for CASSQIKETQYF.

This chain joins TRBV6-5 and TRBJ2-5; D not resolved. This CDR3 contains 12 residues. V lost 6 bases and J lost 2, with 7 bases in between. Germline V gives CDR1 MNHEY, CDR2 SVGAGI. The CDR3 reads CASSGIQETQYF. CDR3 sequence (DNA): TGTGCCAGCAGCGGTATTCAAGAGACCCAGTACTTC.

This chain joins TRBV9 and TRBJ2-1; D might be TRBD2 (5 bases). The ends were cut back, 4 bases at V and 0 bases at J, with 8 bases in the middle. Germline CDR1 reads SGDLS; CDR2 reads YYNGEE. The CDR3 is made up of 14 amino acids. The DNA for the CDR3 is TGTGCCAGCAGCCCCGGAGGCTCCTACAATGAGCAGTTCTTC. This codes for CASSPGGSYNEQFF.